This TCR beta chain came from a study of Graves' ophthalmopathy and Graves' hyperthyroidism. This CDR3 is 15 amino acids long. Per the germline V gene, CDR1 is MDHEN and CDR2 is SYDVKM. J gave up 3 bases and V 5 bases, and 8 bases lay outside the gene matches. Study-level results: Ophthalmopathy progression predictions by the model showed 72.22% specificity and 60% to 71% sensitivity.

Amplification from RNA transcripts yielded the TCR beta CDR3 regions. Scientists carried out first-round RT-PCR using HTBI primers and then a second-round multiplex PCR. TCRdb fed the multiplex PCR reads into MiXCR, producing one record per CDR3 protein. Found here are tens of thousands of distinct CDR3 sequences, approximately 55% of them singletons; the top ten hold roughly 24%. This clonotype was observed at least ten times. Its target is not known. Clinicians made diagnoses from clinical symptoms, serum thyroxine, TRAb, thyroid ultrasound and orbital computed tomography. This TCR was sampled from an adult woman with stable Graves' hyperthyroidism. The sample comprised peripheral blood. The rearrangement links TRBV28 to TRBJ2-7; 9 bases map to TRBD2. In DNA, the CDR3 is TGTGCCAGCAGTCAATCTAGCGGGATGAGCTACGAGCAGTACTTC. Protein: CASSQSSGMSYEQYF.